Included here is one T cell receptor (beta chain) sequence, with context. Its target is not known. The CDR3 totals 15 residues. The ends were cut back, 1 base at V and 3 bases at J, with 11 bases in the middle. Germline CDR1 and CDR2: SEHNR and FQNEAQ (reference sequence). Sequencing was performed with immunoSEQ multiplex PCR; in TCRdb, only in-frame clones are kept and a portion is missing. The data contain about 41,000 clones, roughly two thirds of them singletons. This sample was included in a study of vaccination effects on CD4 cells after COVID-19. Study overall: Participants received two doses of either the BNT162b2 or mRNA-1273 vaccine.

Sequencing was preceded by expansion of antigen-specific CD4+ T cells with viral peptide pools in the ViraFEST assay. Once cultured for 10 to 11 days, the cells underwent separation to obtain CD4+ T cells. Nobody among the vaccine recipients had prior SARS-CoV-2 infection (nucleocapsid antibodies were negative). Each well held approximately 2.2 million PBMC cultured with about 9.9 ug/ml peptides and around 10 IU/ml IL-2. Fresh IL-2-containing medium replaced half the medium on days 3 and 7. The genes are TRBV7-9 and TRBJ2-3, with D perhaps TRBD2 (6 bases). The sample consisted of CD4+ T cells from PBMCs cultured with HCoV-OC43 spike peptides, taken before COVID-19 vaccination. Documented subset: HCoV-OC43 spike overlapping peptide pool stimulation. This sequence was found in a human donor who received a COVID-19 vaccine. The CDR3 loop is CASSLGGGGTDTQYF. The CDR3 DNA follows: TGTGCCAGCAGCTTAGGCGGTGGAGGGACAGATACGCAGTATTTT.